A single sample is the source of the 9 T cell receptor beta chains below, sequenced in a study of blood T cells in healthy people across ages. Alongside a J-beta primer mix, a sample-barcoded 5' primer served in a second PCR lasting about 7 to 12 cycles. In TCRdb, the 5' RACE reads were re-called with MiXCR into one record per CDR3 protein. The data contain roughly 1,800,000 distinct CDR3 sequences, 49% of them singletons. Sequenced: blood. The source is a woman between 40 and 50 years old in good health.

The V and J genes are TRBV29-1 and TRBJ1-1; D call uncertain. Germline V lookup: CDR1 SQVTM, CDR2 ANQGSEA. The CDR3 runs 9 residues. V shed 6 bases and J shed 2 bases, with 1 base lying between them. The CDR3 is CSVNTEAFF. CDR3 DNA sequence: TGCAGCGTCAACACTGAAGCTTTCTTT.

Comment on this clonotype: A much bigger clone sits one base away, suggesting this may be a read error. This chain links TRBV7-9 with TRBJ2-3, with 7 bases fitting TRBD1. Germline lookup yields CDR1 SEHNR and CDR2 FQNEAQ (reference sequence). CDR3 length: 14 residues. For the CDR3, the DNA is TGTGCCAGCAGCCGGGACAGTAGCACAGATATGCAGTATTTT. Translating gives CASSRDSSTDMQYF.

The chain links TRBV19 to TRBJ2-1, with 10 bases lining up with TRBD2. This CDR3 has 15 amino acids. In germline, CDR1 is LNHDA, CDR2 SQIVND (reference sequence). V shed 6 bases, J shed 6 bases, and the junction held 8 bases outside the gene matches. Here the CDR3 DNA reads TGTGCCAGTAGCTCCCTAGCGGGGGCCCGCAATGAGCAGTTCTTC. This encodes CASSSLAGARNEQFF.

This clonotype has just a few counts. This rearrangement joins TRBV25-1 to TRBJ2-1; 7 bases are shared with TRBD1. V gave up 4 bases and J gave up 13 bases; unmatched junction bases: 13. The CDR3 is made up of 14 amino acids. Germline-derived CDR1 and CDR2 are MGHDK and SYGVNS. CDR3 region: CASSGAEKGQSQFF. The CDR3 region has the DNA TGTGCCAGCAGTGGGGCCGAGAAGGGACAGTCCCAGTTCTTC.

This clonotype was seen a handful of times. The rearrangement links TRBV20-1 to TRBJ2-7; D uncertain. This CDR3 region has 15 residues. Per the germline V gene, CDR1 is DFQATT and CDR2 is SNEGSKA (reference sequence). V lost 1 base and J 3 bases, leaving 16 bases between the germline ends. The CDR3 DNA reads TGCAGTGCTAGAGGGTCGTTTGGGTCAGTCTACGAGCAGTACTTC. Protein product: CSARGSFGSVYEQYF.

The J gene is TRBJ2-3, the V gene TRBV7-9, with a tentative D call TRBD2 (6 bases). The CDR3 contains 16 residues. Germline-derived CDR1 and CDR2 are SEHNR and FQNEAQ (reference sequence). V was shortened by 6 bases and J by 3 bases, with 19 bases between the two germline ends. CDR3 residues: CASSFSPVLATDTQYF. The CDR3 nucleotides read TGTGCCAGCAGTTTTTCCCCAGTGCTAGCGACAGATACGCAGTATTTT.

There are a few counts of this clonotype. This chain connects TRBV11-2 to TRBJ1-1; D gene uncertain. The CDR3 extends over 13 amino acids. V was clipped by 3 bases and J by 2 bases, with 7 bases between them. Germline CDR1 reads SGHAT; CDR2 reads FQNNGV. CDR3 sequence (DNA): TGTGCCAGCAGCTTTCTTCGCAACACTGAAGCTTTCTTT. It encodes CASSFLRNTEAFF.

This clonotype appeared once. The genes are TRBV2 and TRBJ2-7; 7 bases map to TRBD2. CDR1 and CDR2 from the germline V gene are SNHLY and FYNNEI. CDR3 size: 14 residues. The V gene end was trimmed by 2 bases and the J gene end by 3 bases; junction bases not matched to a gene: 4. The CDR3 DNA reads TGTGCCAGCAGTGAATGGCCTAGCGGCTACGAGCAGTACTTC. Translation gives CASSEWPSGYEQYF.

This rearrangement joins TRBV10-3 to TRBJ2-7, with TRBD1 matching over 9 bases. Gene TRBJ2-5 matches the end of the DNA better, so the J call may be wrong. The CDR3 extends over 14 amino acids. Germline loops: CDR1 ENHRY, CDR2 SYGVKD. The DNA of the CDR3 is TGTGCCATCGGGGGACAGGGCTTAGGAGAGACCCAGTACTTC. Translation gives CAIGGQGLGETQYF.